This is a list of T cell receptor beta chains from one sample in a study of blood T cell repertoires in COVID-19. The assay was immunoSEQ multiplex PCR, and TCRdb's table has in-frame clones only and misses some. The data contain around 100,000 clones, about four fifths of them singletons. The sequenced sample consisted of peripheral blood. The receptors here all came from a human donor in a cohort sampled during active COVID-19. CDR3s include the opening cysteine and the closing phenylalanine or tryptophan. The D gene is left open where the match is weak. A clone size is listed for some rows: how often the clone was seen (once, few, many), or a class if it is expanded.

size: .; V: TRBV25-1; J: TRBJ1-1; D: .; CDR3: CASSSGLPGAEAFF; DNA: TGTGCCAGCAGTTCGGGACTCCCGGGAGCTGAAGCTTTCTTT
size: .; V: TRBV6-5; J: TRBJ1-5; D: TRBD1; CDR3: CASQGAGSGNQPQHF; DNA: TGTGCCAGCCAGGGGGCCGGGTCCGGCAATCAGCCCCAGCATTTT
size: .; V: TRBV11-2; J: TRBJ2-1; D: TRBD2; CDR3: CASSFSGGLYNEQFF; DNA: TGTGCCAGCAGCTTTAGCGGGGGGCTGTACAATGAGCAGTTCTTC
size: .; V: TRBV14; J: TRBJ1-2; D: .; CDR3: CASSQRGGGYTF; DNA: TGTGCCAGCAGCCAAAGAGGGGGTGGCTACACCTTC
size: .; V: TRBV9; J: TRBJ2-7; D: .; CDR3: CASSVGAGAEDEQYF; DNA: TGTGCCAGCAGCGTGGGGGCGGGGGCCGAGGACGAGCAGTACTTC
size: .; V: TRBV5-1; J: TRBJ2-3; D: TRBD2; CDR3: CASSPTPSGGATDTQYF; DNA: TGCGCCAGCAGCCCGACCCCTAGCGGGGGGGCCACAGATACGCAGTATTTT
size: .; V: TRBV2; J: TRBJ1-5; D: .; CDR3: CASSYLSSVNQPQHF; DNA: TGTGCCAGCAGTTATTTGAGCAGCGTTAATCAGCCCCAGCATTTT
size: .; V: TRBV19; J: TRBJ1-1; D: TRBD1; CDR3: CASSLRTGPNTEAFF; DNA: TGTGCCAGTAGTCTGAGGACAGGGCCGAACACTGAAGCTTTCTTT
size: once; V: TRBV9; J: TRBJ2-7; D: .; CDR3: CASSVGAGLGYEQYF; DNA: TGTGCCAGCAGCGTAGGGGCAGGGTTAGGCTACGAGCAGTACTTC
size: .; V: TRBV7-9; J: TRBJ1-2; D: TRBD1; CDR3: CASSRDRGGYTF; DNA: TGTGCCAGCAGCCGGGACAGGGGTGGCTACACCTTC
size: once; V: TRBV29-1; J: TRBJ1-6; D: .; CDR3: CSARSSGINSPLHF; DNA: TGCAGCGCACGCTCCTCCGGGATCAATTCACCCCTCCACTTT
size: .; V: TRBV13; J: TRBJ2-3; D: .; CDR3: CASSLSQGTQYF; DNA: TGTGCCAGCAGCTTATCCCAGGGCACGCAGTATTTT
size: .; V: TRBV2; J: TRBJ1-1; D: .; CDR3: CASSEVAGKGTEAFF; DNA: TGTGCCAGCAGTGAAGTAGCCGGGAAGGGCACTGAAGCTTTCTTT
size: .; V: TRBV19; J: TRBJ2-7; D: TRBD2; CDR3: CASAPGGGWTGYEQYF; DNA: TGTGCCAGTGCCCCGGGGGGGGGCTGGACCGGTTACGAGCAGTACTTC
size: .; V: TRBV19; J: TRBJ2-1; D: TRBD2; CDR3: CASSMSRGNEQFF; DNA: TGTGCCAGTAGTATGTCGCGGGGGAATGAGCAGTTCTTC
size: .; V: TRBV5-6; J: TRBJ2-1; D: TRBD2; CDR3: CASSLVVAGYNEQFF; DNA: TGTGCCAGCAGCTTGGTGGTAGCGGGATACAATGAGCAGTTCTTC
size: .; V: TRBV12-3/TRBV12-4; J: TRBJ2-1; D: .; CDR3: CASSLGQGEQFF; DNA: TGTGCCAGCAGTTTGGGGCAGGGTGAGCAGTTCTTC
size: .; V: TRBV5-1; J: TRBJ2-5; D: TRBD2; CDR3: CASSSGGTTQETQYF; DNA: TGCGCCAGCAGCTCGGGGGGGACTACTCAAGAGACCCAGTACTTC